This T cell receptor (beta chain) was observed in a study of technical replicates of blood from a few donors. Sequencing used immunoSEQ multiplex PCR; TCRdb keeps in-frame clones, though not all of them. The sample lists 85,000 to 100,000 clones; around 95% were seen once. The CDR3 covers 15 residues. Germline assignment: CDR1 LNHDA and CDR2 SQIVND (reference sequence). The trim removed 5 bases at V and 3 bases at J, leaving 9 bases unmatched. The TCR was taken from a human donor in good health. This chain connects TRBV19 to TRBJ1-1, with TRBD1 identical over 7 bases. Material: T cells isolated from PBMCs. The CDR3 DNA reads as TGTGCCAGTAGTTTGAGGGGACAGCCACACACTGAAGCTTTCTTT. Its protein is CASSLRGQPHTEAFF.